In its sample, the clone carrying this T cell receptor beta chain was seen a few times. What it recognizes is unknown. The data derive from a study of human T cells and chemical hapten exposure. For the study at large: Scalp application of diphenylcyclopropenone was performed weekly in patients across the entire approximately 26-week study. Alopecia areata, totalis or universalis affected patients who were mostly female.

Whole-study results and caveats: As patch test score rose, PT1 expanded TCR counts tended to rise as well.

This CDR3 comprises 14 residues. V was pared by 6 bases and J by 2 bases, with 8 bases of the junction left unmatched. Germline V gene data show CDR1 as GTSNPN and CDR2 as SVGIG (reference sequence). Regarding time point: patch test 2, 6 weeks after DPC sensitization. The treatment was: therapeutic diphenylcyclopropenone sensitization with weekly scalp DPC. Each CDR3 protein is one row after TCRdb ran MiXCR on the RACE reads. The table includes about 84,000 distinct CDR3 sequences, roughly a tenth detected once. This receptor was obtained from a woman aged 45 to 65 with alopecia areata. Some clones in this sample may be carry-over from other donors' samples. The chain combines TRBV30 with TRBJ2-5; TRBD1 matches 8 bases. The sequencing used whole blood, collected in connection with sensitization to the hapten diphenylcyclopropenone (DPC). The CDR3 coding sequence is TGTGCCTGCACAGGACAGGGTGGTCAAGAGACCCAGTACTTC. Protein product: CACTGQGGQETQYF.